These T cell receptor beta chains were read from a single sample in a study of low-dose radiotherapy and immunotherapy resistance in tumors. TCRdb used MiXCR to reprocess the reads, holding one entry per CDR3 protein. The sample contains some 100,000 distinct CDR3 sequences, more than 20% of which appear only once. The material sequenced was PBMCs, taken after low-dose radiotherapy plus immunotherapy. The receptors come from a female donor with ovarian cancer. Each CDR3 is given with its conserved first and last residue. Fields, in order: clone size, J gene, D gene, V gene, CDR3 length, CDR3 protein, CDR3 DNA. The D gene is left open where the match is weak. Size values are once, few and many counts, or a class for expanded clones, and some rows have none.

>many|TRBJ1-2|TRBD1|TRBV20-1|13
CSASDRRNYGYTF
TGCAGTGCGTCGGACAGGCGGAACTATGGCTACACCTTC
>once|TRBJ1-1|.|TRBV28|15
CASLGAGNLSTEAFF
TGTGCCAGTCTCGGGGCAGGGAACCTGAGCACTGAAGCTTTCTTT
>many|TRBJ1-1|TRBD1|TRBV2|13
CASGTEKNTEAFF
TGTGCCAGCGGGACAGAAAAGAACACTGAAGCTTTCTTT
>.|TRBJ1-6|.|TRBV14|16
CASSQGPGLSNSPLHF
TGTGCCAGCAGCCAAGGACCGGGACTAAGTAATTCACCCCTCCACTTT
>few|TRBJ2-4|.|TRBV6-1|13
CASRLGRANIQYF
TGTGCCAGCAGGTTGGGCAGGGCGAACATTCAGTACTTC
>many|TRBJ2-7|.|TRBV14|11
CASSQVYEQYF
TGTGCCAGCAGCCAAGTCTACGAGCAGTACTTC
>many|TRBJ2-3|TRBD2|TRBV29-1|14
CSVEQRDFTDTQYF
TGCAGCGTTGAGCAGCGGGACTTCACAGATACGCAGTATTTT
>.|TRBJ2-3|TRBD2|TRBV7-9|20
CASSLGSTFATSYSGDTQYF
TGTGCCAGCAGCTTGGGCTCCACTTTTGCGACTAGCTACAGTGGGGATACGCAGTATTTT
>many|TRBJ2-3|.|TRBV24-1|15
CATSDLSRDSDTQYF
TGTGCCACCAGTGATTTGTCGAGGGATTCAGATACGCAGTATTTT
>.|TRBJ1-1|.|TRBV20-1|14
CSATSGLMNTEAFF
TGCAGTGCTACTTCAGGCCTTATGAACACTGAAGCTTTCTTT
>many|TRBJ1-1|.|TRBV5-5|15
CASSQSPGGATEAFF
TGTGCCAGCAGCCAGTCCCCGGGGGGGGCCACTGAAGCTTTCTTT
>many|TRBJ1-5|.|TRBV7-2|14
CASSLAGGVQPQHF
TGTGCCAGCAGCTTAGCGGGAGGGGTTCAGCCCCAGCATTTT
>many|TRBJ1-2|.|TRBV12-3/TRBV12-4|13
CASSPTVNYGYTF
TGTGCCAGCAGCCCGACAGTGAACTATGGCTACACCTTC
>.|TRBJ2-7|.|TRBV27|15
CASSLWPDRTYEQYF
TGTGCCAGCAGTTTATGGCCGGACAGAACCTACGAGCAGTACTTC
>many|TRBJ1-1|.|TRBV19|18
CASSILGGRGRRNTEAFF
TGTGCCAGTAGTATCTTGGGAGGGAGAGGTCGGCGGAACACTGAAGCTTTCTTT
>many|TRBJ2-7|.|TRBV11-1|15
CASSSSRELTYEQYF
TGTGCCAGCAGCTCCTCCAGGGAGTTGACCTACGAGCAGTACTTC
>.|TRBJ2-3|.|TRBV13|16
CASSPLSGPSTDTQYF
TGTGCCAGCAGCCCACTGAGCGGACCCAGCACAGATACGCAGTATTTT
>.|TRBJ1-1|.|TRBV7-6|15
CASSRRGQTNTEAFF
TGTGCCAGCAGTCGGAGAGGACAGACAAACACTGAAGCTTTCTTT
>many|TRBJ1-2|TRBD1|TRBV5-1|16
CASSLVGQGRNYGYTF
TGCGCCAGCAGCTTGGTGGGACAGGGAAGAAATTATGGCTACACCTTC
>many|TRBJ2-7|.|TRBV6-8|15
CASSYGGGGSYEQYF
TGTGCCAGCAGTTACGGTGGAGGCGGCTCCTACGAGCAGTACTTC
>.|TRBJ1-6|.|TRBV5-1|14
CASSFEPTPAPLHF
TGCGCCAGCAGCTTTGAACCGACTCCCGCGCCCCTCCACTTT
>many|TRBJ1-2|.|TRBV29-1|13
CSVMERTNYGYTF
TGCAGCGTTATGGAACGGACTAACTATGGCTACACCTTC
>many|TRBJ2-1|.|TRBV19|18
CASSSQGTLLGSYNEQFF
TGTGCCAGTAGTTCGCAGGGGACACTTCTTGGCTCCTACAATGAGCAGTTCTTC
>.|TRBJ2-1|.|TRBV20-1|19
CCAPEAGQYHTSRYNEQLF
TGCTGTGCCCCGGAGGCGGGACAGTATCATACCTCGAGGTACAATGAGCAGCTCTTC
>.|TRBJ2-1|.|TRBV3-1|13
CASSQELDNEQFF
TGTGCCAGCAGCCAAGAGTTAGACAATGAGCAGTTCTTC
>.|TRBJ1-5|.|TRBV28|17
CASSLVQGANSNQPQHF
TGTGCCAGCAGTTTGGTTCAGGGCGCCAATAGCAATCAGCCCCAGCATTTT
>.|TRBJ2-7|.|TRBV28|14
CASSVGTLFHEQYF
TGTGCCAGCAGCGTGGGGACACTCTTCCACGAGCAGTACTTC
>many|TRBJ2-1|TRBD2|TRBV20-1|15
CSAPTTSGRIYEQFF
TGCAGTGCTCCCACTACTAGCGGGAGAATCTATGAGCAGTTCTTC
>many|TRBJ2-7|.|TRBV29-1|14
CSVGSGGGTYEQYF
TGCAGCGTCGGCTCAGGAGGGGGGACCTACGAGCAGTACTTC
>many|TRBJ2-1|.|TRBV10-3|14
CAISAVLELNEQFF
TGTGCCATCAGTGCGGTATTAGAATTAAATGAGCAGTTCTTC
>many|TRBJ2-1|.|TRBV20-1|15
CSARGGGGNPNEQFF
TGCAGTGCTAGAGGGGGAGGCGGGAACCCCAATGAGCAGTTCTTC
>many|TRBJ2-1|.|TRBV20-1|14
CSASIPRGTREQFF
TGCAGTGCTAGTATCCCGAGGGGAACACGTGAGCAGTTCTTC
>many|TRBJ2-1|.|TRBV29-1|12
CSVEDLGNEQFF
TGCAGCGTTGAAGATCTTGGGAATGAGCAGTTCTTC
>.|TRBJ1-2|TRBD1|TRBV5-6|15
CASSHPKTGEYGYTF
TGTGCCAGCAGCCATCCTAAGACAGGGGAGTATGGCTACACCTTC
>many|TRBJ2-3|.|TRBV20-1|12
CSASRVPDTQYF
TGCAGTGCTAGCAGGGTTCCAGATACGCAGTATTTT
>few|TRBJ2-7|TRBD2|TRBV19|13
CASSGTSGLEQYF
TGTGCCAGTAGCGGGACTAGCGGCCTCGAGCAGTACTTC
>many|TRBJ1-4|TRBD1|TRBV6-2/TRBV6-3|15
CASTYGGQGFEKLFF
TGTGCCAGCACCTACGGGGGACAGGGTTTTGAAAAACTGTTTTTT
>.|TRBJ2-3|TRBD2|TRBV10-3|16
CAISVLAGETTDTQYF
TGTGCCATCAGTGTACTTGCGGGGGAAACCACAGATACGCAGTATTTT
>.|TRBJ2-2|TRBD2|TRBV20-1|15
CSAIEAGGPSWELFF
TGCAGTGCTATCGAAGCGGGAGGGCCCTCGTGGGAGCTGTTTTTT
>many|TRBJ2-7|.|TRBV19|17
CASSINSGRDSSYEQYF
TGTGCCAGTAGTATAAATAGTGGGAGGGACAGCTCCTACGAGCAGTACTTC
>many|TRBJ1-3|.|TRBV19|15
CASSIYREAGNTIYF
TGTGCCAGTAGTATTTACCGTGAAGCTGGAAACACCATATATTTT
>many|TRBJ1-6|.|TRBV12-3/TRBV12-4|14
CASSPHRVESPLHF
TGTGCCAGCAGTCCGCACAGGGTTGAGTCACCCCTCCACTTT